Here is one T cell receptor beta chain with its context. This clone was recorded a few times. The antigen it binds to is not known. The record has no base qualities; no much larger clone is one base away. These data are taken from a study of long-term antiretroviral therapy in people with HIV (dated by TCRdb to the early 2020s). Background for the entire study: Collection of the earliest samples took place about a decade ahead of the 2015 WHO recommendation for immediate ART, at a time when ART was typically delayed until CD4 counts fell. This retrospective serial study examined whether starting ART and sustained HIV suppression were associated with changes in the composition and diversity of the TRB repertoire in peripheral blood. A total of over 150 cryopreserved PBMC samples came from approximately 30 adults with confirmed HIV infection and were collected serially over a mean of roughly six years (range 1-12). Eleven of the 30 participants with HIV were female. No cross-contamination during QIAcube processing turned up in test extractions that ran a monoclonal T-cell line alongside approximately 35 polyclonal samples.

The immunoSEQ hsTCRB v3.0 assay was used at survey level resolution for TRB variable region sequencing. TRB sequencing targeted a depth of about 40,000-55,000 T-cell genomes per sample. An Illumina MiSeq with a v3 150-cycle kit was used to sequence the pooled TRB libraries. The paper's processing steps were these. Repertoire analysis was performed in R inside a reproducible Nextflow workflow that covered QC, data transformation and analysis. LymphoSeq2, an R package for exploring AIRR-Seq data, was used to implement the custom analyses. A few samples that produced fewer than 5000 total TRB sequences were removed, so 150 to 200 HIV repertoires were analyzed. Among the roughly 190 retained HIV repertoires, 55 to 60 were collected before ART initiation and 129 after ART initiation. Each repertoire was downsampled to 5000 TRB nucleotide sequences, and summary statistics were averaged across 100 downsampling iterations. TRB sequences were retained for analysis only if CDR3 regions of at least seven amino acids were present. Two measures captured diversity: a Shannon entropy-derived clonality score and the Gini coefficient. Repertoire networks linked the top 5000 CDR3 amino acid sequences whenever two sequences differed by an edit distance of one. Antigen specificity groups and MHC restriction were predicted for TRB CDR3 amino acid sequences with GLIPH2. CDR3 amino acid sequences were matched against VDJdb and McPAS-TCR to flag known CMV, EBV, HIV or tissue antigen associations. Pre-ART, post-ART and control groups were compared with Wilcoxon signed-rank tests and Holm-Bonferroni correction. TCRdb took over this immuneACCESS table, retaining in-frame rearrangements with V and J assigned. Such tables are incomplete; in checked studies, under half of the missing clones stem from an unresolved V gene, and the remainder is unexplained. Clone size and the V and J calls come from that table; the DNA yielded D and trimming. The sample table records more than 15,000 clones; around nine tenths of these occur just once. The ten biggest clones cover approximately 14% of the sample.

CDR1 and CDR2 (LNHDA, SQIVND) derive from the germline V gene (reference sequence). Deletion took 3 bases off V and 0 bases off J, with a span of 12 bases between the germline ends. The CDR3 holds 15 amino acids from the cysteine to the phenylalanine. Only the CDR3 region is kept as DNA, spanning 45 bases read in frame from base 1. Beyond this particular receptor, the publication reports: Narrower CDR3 length ranges were observed in HIV repertoires than in controls, and an antigen-experienced repertoire with only a slight naive shift after ART was suggested by the network structure. Starting ART was linked to a significant rise in TRB diversity, yet even with long-term ART the diversity remained significantly lower than in transplant donor controls. The samples span the years 2004 to 2017, and the ART regimens used may be less effective than current regimens. Because pre-ART samples had limited cell numbers, unsorted PBMC were profiled rather than sorted CD4+ and CD8+ T cells. Inferences about post-ART repertoire changes are limited because no data were available on ART adherence, viral resistance or therapy changes. Expanded TRB clones identified before ART initiation dominated the repertoire at all time points, although this dominance fluctuated and declined in many PLHIV after ART. Since PBMC availability was limited, sequencing covered only the TCR beta chain, with no alpha chain pairing.

To be included, a participant needed at least one PBMC sample from before ART initiation plus at least two post-ART samples. Every participant with HIV received treatment in the United States of America. Before DNA extraction, cryopreserved samples containing 1-10 million PBMC were thawed and washed. At the time of the earliest PBMC sample, participants with HIV were aged between 23 and 54 years. Per participant, PBMC samples came from 1-4 timepoints prior to ART initiation and 2-8 timepoints following ART initiation, for a median of 7 samples. For every participant, serial HIV viral load, CD4+ T-cell count, ART history and demographic data were obtained. Genomic DNA was extracted from unsorted PBMC with a Qiagen kit on a QIAcube, with processing performed in batches of 12 samples.

The TCR comes from a young woman with HIV. This sample comprised unsorted PBMCs, obtained approximately 2.3 years before starting antiretroviral therapy. The chain is made from TRBV19 and TRBJ2-7; the D gene is possibly TRBD2, with 6 bases matching. The CDR3 protein sequence reads: CASSIHGGSSYEQYF. Read as DNA, the sequence is TGTGCCAGTAGTATTCACGGGGGAAGCTCCTACGAGCAGTACTTC.